This TCR beta chain was sequenced during a study of radiotherapy plus CTLA-4 blockade in lung cancer. The V end was cut by 4 bases, the J end by 3 bases, with 15 bases between. Germline loops: CDR1 SGHTS, CDR2 YDEGEE. The CDR3 runs 15 residues. Sequencing used immunoSEQ multiplex PCR; TCRdb keeps in-frame clones, though not all of them. The sample has 45,000 or so clones, approximately 90% seen once; the top ten hold less than 9.5%. Sample: peripheral blood, taken from a patient treated with radiotherapy plus ipilimumab. The V and J genes are TRBV5-8 and TRBJ2-3; D might be TRBD1 (7 bases). This TCR came from a human donor with non-small cell lung cancer whose response to radiotherapy plus ipilimumab could not be evaluated. CDR3 sequence (DNA): TGTGCCAGCAGCCCAGGGGGGCCAGGGACAGATACGCAGTATTTT. It yields the protein CASSPGGPGTDTQYF.